Described below is a single T cell receptor beta chain sequence and its context. A much larger clone differs by one base, so this may be a read error. Germline lookup yields CDR1 SGHTA and CDR2 FQGTGA. V was cut by 2 bases and J by 3 bases, with 5 bases left in between. This CDR3 has 12 amino acids. The data are from a study of CD8+CD57+ T cells in acquired aplastic anemia. Study-level information: Healthy CD8+ samples averaged around 10 million reads.

CDR3 and TCR beta VDJ profiling relied on a genomic DNA template. Using its own MiXCR run on the reads, TCRdb lists one record per CDR3 protein. This table holds 100,000 to 120,000 distinct CDR3 sequences, around half found once. The sequenced sample was sorted CD4+, CD8+, or CD8+CD57+ T cells (not recorded which) from PBMCs. This sequence originates from a human donor in good health, serving as a control. This chain joins TRBV7-3 and TRBJ2-7; tentatively, D is TRBD1 (5 bases). CDR3 region: CASSLQGYEQYF. The CDR3 DNA reads as TGTGCCAGCAGCTTACAGGGCTACGAGCAGTACTTC.